This paragraph covers one T cell receptor beta chain sequence. Its antigen is not identified. The PCR made use of 60 Vbeta and 13 Jbeta primers. Authors' processing steps: A later analysis counted 65 million to 90 million unique TCR beta chains, some 11 million shared. TCRdb's table, derived via immunoSEQ multiplex PCR, lists solely in-frame clones and lacks some. The V and J calls and clone size were taken over from that table, and D and trimming were inferred from the DNA. Here the sample spans 40,000 or so clones, about 70% being singletons. This sample is part of a study of cytomegalovirus exposure and HLA in healthy donors. Overall study findings and caveats: One variant, a missense change in DCLRE1C, was linked in a later analysis to TCR beta V- and J-gene trimming.

CDR1 is SGHRS and CDR2 is YFSETQ in the germline V gene. V was cut by 0 bases and J by 1 base, with 10 bases left in between. The CDR3 sequence is 16 residues long. The sample comprised PBMCs. The receptor was isolated from a man aged 35 to 55 in good health and CMV-seronegative. The rearrangement uses TRBV5-1 and TRBJ2-2; a possible D gene is TRBD1 (5 bases). The CDR3 loop is CASSLVPQGNTGELFF. DNA for the CDR3: TGCGCCAGCAGCTTGGTTCCCCAGGGGAACACCGGGGAGCTGTTTTTT.